A selection of T cell receptor beta chains follows, all from one sample in a study of identical twins. MiXCR, run by TCRdb on the 5' RACE reads, gives a single entry per CDR3 protein. The table has about 520,000 distinct CDR3 sequences, 20% to 25% seen once. These data also featured in a second study, about T cells expressing NK-cell markers.

Sequencing was performed on CD4+ T cells sorted from blood. Receptors were obtained from a woman younger than 35 in good health. Both conserved end residues are part of each CDR3. A D gene is named only where the DNA matches it firmly. Size tells how often a clone was seen (once, few, many) or the class of an expanded clone, and some rows leave it out.

CDR3,DNA,D,length,size,V,J
CSARGTSGVLDEQFF,TGCAGTGCTAGGGGGACTAGCGGGGTCTTGGATGAGCAGTTCTTC,TRBD2,15,many,TRBV20-1,TRBJ2-1
CASIQGGTDTQYF,TGTGCCAGCATCCAGGGGGGCACAGATACGCAGTATTTT,TRBD1,13,few,TRBV3-1,TRBJ2-3
CASTLTPPGRRYNEQFF,TGTGCCAGCACCCTAACCCCCCCGGGACGGAGGTACAATGAGCAGTTCTTC,NA,17,NA,TRBV27,TRBJ2-1
CASSLISGTDTQYF,TGTGCCAGCAGCTTAATCTCGGGGACAGATACGCAGTATTTT,NA,14,NA,TRBV7-2,TRBJ2-3
CATAGGSGNQPQHF,TGTGCCACCGCAGGGGGAAGCGGCAATCAGCCCCAGCATTTT,TRBD1,14,few,TRBV10-3,TRBJ1-5
CSAPKDSSNEKLFF,TGCAGTGCTCCTAAGGACAGCAGTAATGAAAAACTGTTTTTT,NA,14,NA,TRBV20-1,TRBJ1-4
CASSLGEGGGRTGELFF,TGTGCCAGCAGCTTAGGAGAAGGGGGAGGACGGACCGGGGAGCTGTTTTTT,NA,17,few,TRBV7-8,TRBJ2-2
CSASFAGRADTQYF,TGCAGTGCTAGTTTTGCGGGAAGGGCAGATACGCAGTATTTT,NA,14,few,TRBV20-1,TRBJ2-3
CASRFQVGSSYNEQFF,TGCGCCAGCAGGTTTCAGGTCGGGAGCTCCTACAATGAGCAGTTCTTC,NA,16,many,TRBV5-1,TRBJ2-1
CASSLLGAGGSNEQFF,TGTGCCAGCAGCTTACTAGGAGCGGGAGGGTCCAATGAGCAGTTCTTC,TRBD2,16,few,TRBV7-9,TRBJ2-1
CASSKGPKTSGANVLTF,TGTGCCAGCAGCAAGGGACCGAAAACCTCTGGGGCCAACGTCCTGACTTTC,NA,17,few,TRBV9,TRBJ2-6
CASSPRTLGTEAFF,TGTGCCAGCAGTCCAAGAACGCTGGGGACTGAAGCTTTCTTT,NA,14,many,TRBV12-3/TRBV12-4,TRBJ1-1
CASTPTGSGVLTF,TGTGCCAGCACCCCAACGGGTTCCGGCGTCCTGACTTTC,NA,13,many,TRBV12-3/TRBV12-4,TRBJ2-6
CASSYSFVGYHEQFF,TGTGCCAGCAGTTATTCTTTTGTGGGTTACCATGAGCAGTTCTTC,NA,15,NA,TRBV6-5,TRBJ2-1
CSVGQGARYGYTF,TGCAGCGTCGGTCAGGGGGCGCGGTATGGCTACACCTTC,TRBD1,13,many,TRBV29-1,TRBJ1-2
CASGTGETQYF,TGCGCCAGCGGGACGGGAGAGACCCAGTACTTC,NA,11,few,TRBV10-2,TRBJ2-5
CASSLSRTSTSYEQYF,TGTGCCAGCAGTTTAAGTAGGACTAGCACGTCCTACGAGCAGTACTTC,TRBD2,16,many,TRBV12-3/TRBV12-4,TRBJ2-7
CASSESEQFF,TGTGCCAGCAGTGAAAGTGAGCAGTTCTTC,NA,10,many,TRBV2,TRBJ2-1
CASSLLAGGPNNEQFF,TGTGCCAGCAGCTTACTAGCGGGAGGGCCCAACAATGAGCAGTTCTTC,TRBD2,16,NA,TRBV12-3/TRBV12-4,TRBJ2-1
CSAKGSASSYEQYF,TGCAGTGCTAAGGGCAGTGCAAGCTCCTACGAGCAGTACTTC,NA,14,NA,TRBV20-1,TRBJ2-7
CASSEFGWDGYTF,TGTGCCAGCAGTGAATTCGGGTGGGATGGCTACACCTTC,NA,13,NA,TRBV25-1,TRBJ1-2
CASSFGLAGDADTQYF,TGTGCCAGCAGCTTCGGACTAGCGGGAGATGCAGATACGCAGTATTTT,TRBD2,16,once,TRBV7-9,TRBJ2-3